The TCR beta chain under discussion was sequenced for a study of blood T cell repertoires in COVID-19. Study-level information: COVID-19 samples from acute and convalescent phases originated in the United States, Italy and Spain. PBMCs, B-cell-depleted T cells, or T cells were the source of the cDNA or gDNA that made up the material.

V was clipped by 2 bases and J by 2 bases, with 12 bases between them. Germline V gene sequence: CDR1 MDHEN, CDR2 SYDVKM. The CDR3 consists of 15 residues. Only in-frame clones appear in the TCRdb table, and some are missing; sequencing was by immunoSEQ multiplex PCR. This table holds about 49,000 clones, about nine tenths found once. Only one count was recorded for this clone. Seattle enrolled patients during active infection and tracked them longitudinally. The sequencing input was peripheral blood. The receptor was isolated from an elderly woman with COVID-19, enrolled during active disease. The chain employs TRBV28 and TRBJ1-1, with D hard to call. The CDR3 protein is CASSLQYRGNTEAFF. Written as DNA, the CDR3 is TGTGCCAGCAGTTTACAGTATAGAGGAAACACTGAAGCTTTCTTT. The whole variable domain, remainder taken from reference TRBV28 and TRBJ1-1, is DVKVTQSSRYLVKRTGEKVFLECVQDMDHENMFWYRQDPGLGLRLIYFSYDVKMKEKGDIPEGYSVSREKKERFSLILESASTNQTSMYLCASSLQYRGNTEAFFGQGTRLTVV.